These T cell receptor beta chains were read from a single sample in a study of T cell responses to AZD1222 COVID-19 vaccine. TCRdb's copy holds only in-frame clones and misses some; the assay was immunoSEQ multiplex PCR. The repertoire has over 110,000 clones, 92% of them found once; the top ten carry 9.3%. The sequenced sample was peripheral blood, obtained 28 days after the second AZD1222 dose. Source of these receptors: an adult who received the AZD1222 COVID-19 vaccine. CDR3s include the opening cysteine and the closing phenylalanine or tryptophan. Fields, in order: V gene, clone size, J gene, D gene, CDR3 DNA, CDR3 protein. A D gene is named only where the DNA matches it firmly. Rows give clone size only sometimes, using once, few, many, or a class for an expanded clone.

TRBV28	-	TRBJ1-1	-	TGTGCCAGCACACCAGGGAGATTGGTCACTGAAGCTTTCTTT	CASTPGRLVTEAFF
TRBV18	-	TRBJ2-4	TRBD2	TGTGCCAGCTCAACCGGGGGGGGGCTGGCCAAAAACATTCAGTACTTC	CASSTGGGLAKNIQYF
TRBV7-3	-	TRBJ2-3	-	TGTGCCAGCAGCTTAAGTTCAGCTAGCACAGATACGCAGTATTTT	CASSLSSASTDTQYF
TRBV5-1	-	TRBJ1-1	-	TGCGCCAGCAGCCTCGACCCGAACACTGAAGCTTTCTTT	CASSLDPNTEAFF
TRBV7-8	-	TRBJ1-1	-	TGTGCCAGCAGCCCGAAGGGGGTGCTGGGACTAAGCGAAGCTTTCTTT	CASSPKGVLGLSEAFF
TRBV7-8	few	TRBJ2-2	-	TGTGCCAGCAGCTCGCACACCGGGGAGCTGTTTTTT	CASSSHTGELFF
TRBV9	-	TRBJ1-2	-	TGTGCCAGCAGCCCGACATCAGGGCAGGGATCGTACACCTTC	CASSPTSGQGSYTF
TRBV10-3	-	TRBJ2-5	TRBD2	TGTGCCATCAGTGTTGGGCGGGAGAGGGAGACCCAGTACTTC	CAISVGRERETQYF
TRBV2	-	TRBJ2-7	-	TGTGCCAGCAGGGCAGGGAACTACGAGCAGTACTTC	CASRAGNYEQYF
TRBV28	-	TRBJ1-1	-	TGTGCCAGCAGCCATGGGGGCACTGAAGCTTTCTTT	CASSHGGTEAFF
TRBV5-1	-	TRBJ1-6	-	TGCGCCAGCAGGAGGGCAGAGCATAATTCACCCCTCCACTTT	CASRRAEHNSPLHF
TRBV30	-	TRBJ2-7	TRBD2	TGTGCCTGGGCTAGCGGGAGTCACGAGCAGTACTTC	CAWASGSHEQYF
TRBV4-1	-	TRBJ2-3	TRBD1	TGCGCCAGCAGCCGGGGACAGTTTTCCACAGATACGCAGTATTTT	CASSRGQFSTDTQYF
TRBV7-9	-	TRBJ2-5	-	TGTGCCAGCAGCTTAGCGAGCCCGGGGTGGGAGACCCAGTACTTC	CASSLASPGWETQYF
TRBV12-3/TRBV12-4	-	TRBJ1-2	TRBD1	TGTGCCAGCAGTTTCGGACAGGGACGCGGCTACACCTTC	CASSFGQGRGYTF
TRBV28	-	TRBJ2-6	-	TGTGCCAGCACCCCAAACCCAGGGGGGCCTGGGGCCAACGTCCTGACTTTC	CASTPNPGGPGANVLTF
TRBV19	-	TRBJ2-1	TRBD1	TGTGCCAGTATGGGGCAGGGGGCGGGTGAGCAGTTCTTC	CASMGQGAGEQFF
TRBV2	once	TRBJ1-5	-	TGTGCCAGCAGTGACACGGGGAGCAATCAGCCCCAGCATTTT	CASSDTGSNQPQHF
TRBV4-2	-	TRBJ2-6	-	TGTGCCAGCAGCCAAGATTCCGAAACTGGGGCCAACGTCCTGACTTTC	CASSQDSETGANVLTF
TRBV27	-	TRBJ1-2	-	TGTGCCAGCAGTCCACAGGAATTAGGATCGTATGGCTACACCTTC	CASSPQELGSYGYTF
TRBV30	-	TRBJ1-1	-	TGTGCCTGGAGTGCCACCCCGAACACTGAAGCTTTCTTT	CAWSATPNTEAFF
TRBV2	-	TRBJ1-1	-	TGTGCCAGCAGGGGGGGACCAGAAGCTTTCTTT	CASRGGPEAFF
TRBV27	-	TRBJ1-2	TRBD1	TGTGCCAGCAGTTTATCGTGGCAGGGGGCTGGCTACACCTTC	CASSLSWQGAGYTF
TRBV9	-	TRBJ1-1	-	TGTGCCAGCAGCGTAGGGGACACCAACACTGAAGCTTTCTTT	CASSVGDTNTEAFF
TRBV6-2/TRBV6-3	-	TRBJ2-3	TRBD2	TGTGCCAGCAGCGTGGGTAGCGGGGCCACAGATACGCAGTATTTT	CASSVGSGATDTQYF